A selection of T cell receptor beta chains follows, all from one sample in a study of Graves' ophthalmopathy and Graves' hyperthyroidism. Each CDR3 protein gets one entry after TCRdb re-called the multiplex PCR reads with MiXCR. The data show about 620,000 distinct CDR3 sequences, 20% to 25% seen once. Sequencing input: peripheral blood. The receptors were sampled from a woman between 18 and 29 years old with stable Graves' hyperthyroidism. Some clones in this sample may be carry-over from other donors' samples. CDR3s include the opening cysteine and the closing phenylalanine or tryptophan. The size field is filled for only some rows; it gives once, few, many or a size class.

clone size,J gene,V gene,CDR3 protein
-,TRBJ2-2,TRBV24-1,CATSDLGSGIGELFF
many,TRBJ1-5,TRBV20-1,CSALGSNQPQHF
many,TRBJ1-2,TRBV6-1,CASTWGTDNYGYTF
-,TRBJ1-1,TRBV11-2,CASAPTGAPRAEAFF
-,TRBJ1-1,TRBV5-1,CASSFRTSEAFF
few,TRBJ1-2,TRBV4-2,CASSQGGTGVYGYTF
few,TRBJ2-2,TRBV13,CASSLGTAGGRGRINTGELFF
-,TRBJ1-6,TRBV6-5,CASSFSQEGNNLPLHF
-,TRBJ1-6,TRBV7-2,CASSLVIAALHF
many,TRBJ1-2,TRBV5-5,CASSLADSSYGYTF
-,TRBJ2-7,TRBV12-5,CASGQAGGPYEQYF
once,TRBJ2-7,TRBV30,CAWSVLLEQYF
many,TRBJ1-1,TRBV7-2,CASSEGFPNTEAFF
-,TRBJ2-6,TRBV29-1,CSAHGGGLGAYVLTF
few,TRBJ1-1,TRBV6-1,CASRQRLITEAFF
many,TRBJ2-2,TRBV7-3,CASSLGTVQSGELFF
many,TRBJ1-2,TRBV6-1,CASKVNYGYTF
many,TRBJ1-2,TRBV7-9,CASSLGLTGYTF
few,TRBJ2-7,TRBV5-1,CASSYGTSGIKNAYEQYF
many,TRBJ2-5,TRBV4-1,CASSRELAGAQETQYF
-,TRBJ1-5,TRBV27,CASSLVGTVNQPQHF
-,TRBJ2-2,TRBV11-1,CASIGPGLAAGELFF
many,TRBJ2-7,TRBV27,CASRALNSYEQYF
many,TRBJ2-5,TRBV12-3/TRBV12-4,CASSTLAGGKETQYF
-,TRBJ2-5,TRBV4-1,CASSQWRGETQYF
-,TRBJ2-7,TRBV15,CATSRELRGRYEQYF
-,TRBJ2-5,TRBV27,CASSERADRAYETQYF
many,TRBJ2-5,TRBV20-1,CSAPRQGETQYF
few,TRBJ2-7,TRBV12-3/TRBV12-4,CASSLGPSGRYEQYF
many,TRBJ1-5,TRBV19,CASTNIANWGNQPQHF
many,TRBJ1-2,TRBV20-1,CSASSEGDYYGYTF
once,TRBJ2-7,TRBV7-9,CSSSLSGAIYEQYF
-,TRBJ1-6,TRBV28,CASRWTGIGDNSPLHF
many,TRBJ2-5,TRBV29-1,CSAEWETQYF
many,TRBJ2-7,TRBV5-1,CASSFNLGDEQYF
few,TRBJ1-2,TRBV4-1,CASSHPMGQGDYGYTF
-,TRBJ2-7,TRBV29-1,CSVEGREARTTPYEQYF
many,TRBJ2-7,TRBV20-1,CSARDLLDGPYEQYF
many,TRBJ2-5,TRBV6-2/TRBV6-3,CASSYTLIQGGETQYF
-,TRBJ2-5,TRBV7-9,CASSLMTGEETQYF
-,TRBJ2-7,TRBV6-1,CASSEGQFEQYF
many,TRBJ2-7,TRBV20-1,CSAHGRVYEQYF
many,TRBJ2-2,TRBV2,CASSEGTGIRGTGELFF